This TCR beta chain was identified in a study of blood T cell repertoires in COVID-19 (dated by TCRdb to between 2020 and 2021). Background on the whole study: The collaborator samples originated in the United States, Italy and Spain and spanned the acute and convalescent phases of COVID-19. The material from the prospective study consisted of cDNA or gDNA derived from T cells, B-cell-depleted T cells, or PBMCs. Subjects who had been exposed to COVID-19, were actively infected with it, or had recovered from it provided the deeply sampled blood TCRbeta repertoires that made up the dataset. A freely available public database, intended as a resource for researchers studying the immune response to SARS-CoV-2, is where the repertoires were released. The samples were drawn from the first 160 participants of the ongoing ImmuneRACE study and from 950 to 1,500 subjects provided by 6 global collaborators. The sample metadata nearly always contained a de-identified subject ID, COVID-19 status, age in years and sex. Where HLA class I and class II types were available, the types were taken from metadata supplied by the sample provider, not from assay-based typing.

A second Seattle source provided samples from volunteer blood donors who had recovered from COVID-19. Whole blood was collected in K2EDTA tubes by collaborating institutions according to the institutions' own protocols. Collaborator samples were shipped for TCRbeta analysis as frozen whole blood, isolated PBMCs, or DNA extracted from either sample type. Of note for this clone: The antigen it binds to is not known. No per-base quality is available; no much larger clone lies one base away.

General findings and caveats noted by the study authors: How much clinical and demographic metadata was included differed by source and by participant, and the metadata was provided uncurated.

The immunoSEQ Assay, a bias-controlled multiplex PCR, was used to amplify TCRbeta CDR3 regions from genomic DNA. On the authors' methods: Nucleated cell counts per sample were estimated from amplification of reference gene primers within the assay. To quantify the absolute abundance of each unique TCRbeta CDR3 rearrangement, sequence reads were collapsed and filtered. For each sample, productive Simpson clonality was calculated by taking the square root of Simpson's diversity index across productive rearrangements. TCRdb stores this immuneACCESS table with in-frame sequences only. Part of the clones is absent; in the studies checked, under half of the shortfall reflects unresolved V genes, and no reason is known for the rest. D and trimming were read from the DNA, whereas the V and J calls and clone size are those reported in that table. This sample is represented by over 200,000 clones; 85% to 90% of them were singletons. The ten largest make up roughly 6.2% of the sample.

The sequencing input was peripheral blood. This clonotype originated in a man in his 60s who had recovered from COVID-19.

The CDR3 sequence is CAISESRQTDTQYF. The nucleotide sequence is given as TGTGCCATCAGTGAGTCCCGACAGACAGATACGCAGTATTTT. The chain was built from TRBV10-3 and TRBJ2-3, and possibly TRBD1, on 5 matching bases. V is reduced by 0 bases and J by 3 bases, leaving a spacing of 7 bases between them. The germline V gene supplies CDR1 ENHRY and CDR2 SYGVKD. The CDR3 spans 14 residues, from the cysteine through the phenylalanine. Only the CDR3 DNA is retained, 42 bases long and in frame from the first base.